The rows below give T cell receptor beta chains drawn from one sample of a study of technical replicates of blood from a handful of donors. TCRdb's copy holds only in-frame clones and misses some; the assay was immunoSEQ multiplex PCR. The table includes around 93,000 clones, about 95% detected once. Sequencing was performed on T cells isolated from PBMCs. The source of these receptors is a human donor in good health. The CDR3 runs from the conserved cysteine through the conserved F or W. Each record gives: CDR3 protein, CDR3 DNA, V gene, clone size, D gene, J gene. A D gene is named only where the DNA matches it firmly. Clone size, where shown, is once, few, many, or a class for clones that have expanded.

CASTRDSTEAFF	TGTGCCAGTACCCGGGACAGCACAGAAGCTTTCTTT	TRBV5-4	-	TRBD1	TRBJ1-1
CARSLASF	TGTGCCAGAAGCTTAGCGTCATTC	TRBV5-3	-	-	TRBJ1-2
CASSPLDSSSYEQYF	TGCGCCAGCAGCCCCCTGGACAGTAGCTCCTACGAGCAGTACTTC	TRBV5-1	-	-	TRBJ2-7
CASSWVGRDQKLFF	TGTGCCAGCAGTTGGGTGGGGAGGGATCAAAAACTGTTTTTT	TRBV28	once	-	TRBJ1-4
CASSDYRDYEQYF	TGCGCCAGCAGTGACTACAGGGACTACGAGCAGTACTTC	TRBV10-1	-	-	TRBJ2-7
CASSWSGESNQPQHF	TGTGCCAGTAGTTGGTCAGGGGAGAGCAATCAGCCCCAGCATTTT	TRBV19	-	-	TRBJ1-5
CASSLGRVDGYTF	TGTGCCAGCAGCTTAGGCAGGGTGGATGGCTACACCTTC	TRBV7-9	-	-	TRBJ1-2
CASSPADTSEAFF	TGTGCCAGCAGCCCGGCCGACACCAGTGAAGCTTTCTTT	TRBV9	-	-	TRBJ1-1
CASSTAGRTEAFF	TGCGCCAGCAGCACGGCAGGGCGGACTGAAGCTTTCTTT	TRBV5-1	-	-	TRBJ1-1
CASSGAGTGEGYTF	TGTGCCAGCAGTGGCGCCGGGACAGGGGAGGGCTACACCTTC	TRBV2	-	TRBD1	TRBJ1-2
CASSRYSQGSTEAFF	TGTGCCAGCAGTAGGTATTCACAGGGCAGCACTGAAGCTTTCTTT	TRBV28	few	-	TRBJ1-1
CASSPGTDKAFF	TGTGCCAGCAGCCCCGGGACAGACAAAGCTTTCTTT	TRBV11-3	few	TRBD1	TRBJ1-1
CASSTSRDTLNEKLFF	TGTGCCAGTAGTACTTCCCGGGACACGCTAAATGAAAAACTGTTTTTT	TRBV19	-	-	TRBJ1-4
CASSKGDNEQYF	TGTGCCAGCAGCAAAGGGGACAACGAGCAGTACTTC	TRBV21-1	once	-	TRBJ2-7
CASSWDREVNTEAFF	TGCGCCAGCAGCTGGGACAGGGAGGTGAACACTGAAGCTTTCTTT	TRBV5-1	-	TRBD1	TRBJ1-1
CASNRAGELFF	TGTGCCTCTAACAGGGCCGGGGAGCTGTTTTTT	TRBV30	once	-	TRBJ2-2
CASSHTGLMTEQYF	TGTGCCAGCAGCCACACGGGACTAATGACCGAGCAGTACTTC	TRBV14	-	TRBD2	TRBJ2-7
CSAVGQGIGYTF	TGCAGCGCCGTAGGACAGGGCATCGGCTACACCTTC	TRBV29-1	-	TRBD1	TRBJ1-2
CASSQDGRVYQPQHF	TGCGCCAGCAGCCAAGATGGCAGGGTATATCAGCCCCAGCATTTT	TRBV4-3	-	-	TRBJ1-5
CASSGGPGGAYEQYF	TGTGCCAGCAGCGGAGGCCCGGGGGGCGCCTACGAGCAGTACTTC	TRBV9	-	-	TRBJ2-7
CASSLGTGAAYEQYF	TGTGCCAGCAGCTTGGGGACAGGGGCCGCCTACGAGCAGTACTTC	TRBV7-2	-	TRBD1	TRBJ2-7
CASSPGQGNQPQHF	TGTGCCAGTAGCCCGGGACAAGGCAATCAGCCCCAGCATTTT	TRBV19	-	-	TRBJ1-5
CASSLAPTEQFF	TGTGCCAGCAGCTTAGCACCCACAGAGCAGTTCTTC	TRBV7-9	-	-	TRBJ2-1
CASSLGTSAYNEQFF	TGTGCCAGCAGCCTCGGGACTAGCGCCTACAATGAGCAGTTCTTC	TRBV9	-	TRBD2	TRBJ2-1
CASSHLGAGEQYNEQFF	TGTGCCAGCAGCCACCTAGGGGCGGGAGAGCAGTACAATGAGCAGTTCTTC	TRBV4-2	-	TRBD2	TRBJ2-1
CASSQNRNTGELFF	TGTGCCAGCAGCCAAAACAGGAACACCGGGGAGCTGTTTTTT	TRBV7-3	-	-	TRBJ2-2
CASSFLGTGVSPLHF	TGTGCCAGCAGTTTTCTCGGGACAGGGGTTTCACCCCTCCACTTT	TRBV28	-	TRBD1	TRBJ1-6
CASGAGGTYNEQFF	TGTGCCAGCGGAGCGGGAGGGACGTACAATGAGCAGTTCTTC	TRBV27	-	TRBD2	TRBJ2-1
CASRTSGEQFF	TGTGCCAGCAGGACTAGCGGCGAGCAGTTCTTC	TRBV7-2	-	TRBD2	TRBJ2-1